This T cell receptor beta chain was recovered during a study of shared clonotypes between healthy human individuals. Regarding the study as a whole: Non-shared clonotypes had lower generation probabilities than those shared by all four donors.

As for this clone: Its antigen is undetermined.

CDR1 is SNHLY and CDR2 is FYNNEI in the germline V gene. The CDR3 covers 18 residues. V was cut by 6 bases and J by 0 bases, with 24 bases left in between. The material for each subset, its genomic DNA, was split evenly across several immunoSEQ plates. Sorted-subset replicate PCR reactions contained about 200 ng DNA, corresponding to about 30,000 T cell genomes. Method: immunoSEQ multiplex PCR; TCRdb's copy keeps in-frame clones and lacks some. Of hundreds of thousands of clones detected, about 96% appear once; the ten largest clones hold 0.06%. Healthy HIV-negative adults without recent acute infections or vaccinations served as donors.

This clonotype was sampled from a woman in her 30s in good health. This chain uses TRBV2 with TRBJ2-7; D is perhaps TRBD1 (6 bases). Sample: naive CD4+ T cells sorted from blood. Documented subset: CD45RA+ positively selected. CDR3 nucleotides: TGTGCCAGCAGGGACGGACAGAGTAAGCGACCGAGCTCCTACGAGCAGTACTTC. It codes for CASRDGQSKRPSSYEQYF.